One and the same sample provided the 11 T cell receptor beta chains below, sequenced in a study of blood T cell repertoires in COVID-19. The protocol was immunoSEQ multiplex PCR, while the TCRdb copy is restricted to in-frame clones and leaves out a portion. Among around 81,000 clones listed, 85% to 90% were seen once. Sequenced: peripheral blood. Receptors were obtained from a woman of 80 years or more with acute or convalescent COVID-19.

The rearrangement links TRBV7-9 to TRBJ2-2; 12 positions agree with TRBD2. Germline CDR1 reads SEHNR; CDR2 reads FQNEAQ (reference sequence). V lost 4 bases and J lost 6; bases outside the gene matches: 6. The CDR3 extends over 16 amino acids. The DNA for the CDR3 is TGTGCCAGCAGCTCATCTAGCGGGAGGGCCCCCGGGGAGCTGTTTTTT. Encoded protein: CASSSSSGRAPGELFF.

V is TRBV7-2 and J is TRBJ2-2; 12 nucleotides line up with TRBD1. The germline V gene encodes CDR1 SGHTA and CDR2 FQGNSA. Germline trimming cut 4 bases from V and 3 bases from J; bases unmatched to any gene: 9. The CDR3 consists of 18 residues. CDR3 sequence reads: CASSSRDRGQGYTGELFF. The CDR3 DNA reads as TGTGCCAGCAGCTCCCGGGACAGGGGGCAAGGTTACACCGGGGAGCTGTTTTTT.

This chain connects TRBV29-1 to TRBJ2-3; D unclear. Germline V CDR1 and CDR2: SQVTM, ANQGSEA. The CDR3 spans 12 residues. Trimming took off 4 bases at V and 2 bases at J, with 7 bases between the two ends. DNA of the CDR3: TGCAGCGTTGTTGTCCACACAGATACGCAGTATTTT. Amino acids: CSVVVHTDTQYF.

Concerning this clone itself: A read error may account for a junction end that differs from germline. The chain joins TRBV3-1 (or the pseudogene TRBV3-2) to TRBJ2-2; 7 bases are a match to TRBD2. This CDR3 is built from 14 residues. CDR1 and CDR2 (germline): LGHDT, YNNKEL (reference sequence). The CDR3 bases are TGTGCCAGCCAGGCGGGAGCGAAAACCGGGGAGCTGTTTTTT. It encodes CASQAGAKTGELFF.

This chain joins TRBV11-1 and TRBJ1-1, with no clear D. V was clipped by 5 bases and J by 1 base, with 11 bases between them. The germline V gene encodes CDR1 SGHAT and CDR2 FQDESV (reference sequence). The CDR3 has 14 amino acids. The CDR3 region is CASSPSGANTEAFF. Here the CDR3 DNA reads TGTGCCAGCAGCCCGAGCGGTGCGAACACTGAAGCTTTCTTT.

The CDR3 nucleotides are TGTGCCAGCAGCTTCTACAGAGGGCGACTAACCAGCGAGCAGTACTTC. Its protein is CASSFYRGRLTSEQYF. V is TRBV7-9 and J is TRBJ2-7; D is possibly TRBD2 (5 bases). This CDR3 has 16 residues. Trimming cost V 3 bases and J 6 bases, with 21 bases left between them. Germline CDR1 and CDR2: SEHNR and FQNEAQ (reference sequence).

The gene calls are TRBV5-5 and TRBJ2-3; TRBD1 might be the D (8 bases). The CDR3 is made up of 18 amino acids. V was shortened by 5 bases and J by 4 bases, with 26 bases between the two germline ends. From germline, CDR1 is SGHKS and CDR2 YYEKEE (reference sequence). In nucleotides, the CDR3 is TGTGCCAGCAGACTGGTGCCTACGTCTACAGGGGGGGCAGATACGCAGTATTTT. Residues: CASRLVPTSTGGADTQYF.

The J gene is TRBJ2-5, the V gene TRBV5-1; TRBD2 is a possible D gene (6 bases). Trimming shortened V by 2 bases and J by 5 bases, and 16 bases separated the two germline ends. CDR3 length: 15 amino acids. Germline V gives CDR1 SGHRS, CDR2 YFSETQ. CDR3: CASSFAGRTGETQYF. The DNA for the CDR3 is TGCGCCAGCAGCTTCGCGGGAAGGACTGGGGAGACCCAGTACTTC.

The V call is TRBV19, the J call TRBJ1-1, with D possibly matching TRBD1 (6 bases). V gave up 3 bases and J gave up 8 bases, with 13 bases separating them. Germline assignment: CDR1 LNHDA and CDR2 SQIVND (reference sequence). This CDR3 has 13 residues. CDR3 nucleotide sequence: TGTGCCAGTAGTATTGGGGGCGCCGTGGAAGCTTTCTTT. Translation gives CASSIGGAVEAFF. Together with reference TRBV19 and TRBJ1-1, the CDR3 gives the full variable domain: DGGITQSPKYLFRKEGQNVTLSCEQNLNHDAMYWYRQDPGQGLRLIYYSQIVNDFQKGDIAEGYSVSREKKESFPLTVTSAQKNPTAFYLCASSIGGAVEAFFGQGTRLTVV.

The chain recombines TRBV3-1 (or the pseudogene TRBV3-2) with TRBJ2-5; 10 bases agree with TRBD2. Germline loops: CDR1 LGHDT, CDR2 YNNKEL (reference sequence). J lost 4 bases, V lost 5 bases, and 1 base had no gene match. The CDR3 runs to 13 residues. The CDR3 loop reads CASSWTSGETQYF. CDR3 nucleotide sequence: TGTGCCAGCAGCTGGACTAGCGGAGAGACCCAGTACTTC.

The rearrangement links TRBV7-2 to TRBJ2-3, with D perhaps matching TRBD2 (6 bases). V lost 2 bases and J 2 bases, leaving 14 bases between the germline ends. The V gene's germline CDR1 is SGHTA and CDR2 FQGNSA. The CDR3 runs 16 residues. CDR3 loop: CASSLSSVELTDTQYF. The CDR3, as DNA: TGTGCCAGCAGCTTATCTAGCGTTGAACTCACAGATACGCAGTATTTT.